This passage covers 16 T cell receptor beta chains from one sample sequenced in a study of monozygotic twins with inflammatory bowel disease. TCRdb reanalyzed the 5' RACE reads and collapses them to one entry per CDR3 protein, without DNA. Found here are 310,000 or so distinct CDR3 sequences; the top ten clones hold around 2%. The sample comprised blood. These receptors were obtained from a human donor with ulcerative colitis or Crohn's disease, or a healthy co-twin of an affected twin (not recorded which).

This chain links TRBV7-9 with TRBJ2-2; the TCRdb call, TRBD2, lacks DNA for checking. Germline V gene lookup returns CDR1 SEHNR and CDR2 FQNEAQ (reference sequence). The CDR3 contains 16 residues. CDR3 residues: CASSSSGSGNTGELFF. The whole variable domain, filled in from reference TRBV7-9 and TRBJ2-2, reads DTGVSQNPRHKITKRGQNVTFRCDPISEHNRLYWYRQTLGQGPEFLTYFQNEAQLEKSRLLSDRFSAERPKGSFSTLEIQRTEQGDSAMYLCASSSSGSGNTGELFFGEGSRLTVL.

The chain is built from TRBV7-2 and TRBJ2-3; TCRdb returns TRBD2, unconfirmable since there is no DNA. In germline, CDR1 is SGHTA, CDR2 FQGNSA. This CDR3 contains 15 residues. The CDR3 spells CASSFSRLSTDTQYF.

The chain uses TRBV6-5 and TRBJ2-2; the TCRdb D gene call, TRBD1, has no DNA to confirm it. CDR1 MNHEY and CDR2 SVGAGI come from the germline V gene. The CDR3 is made up of 16 amino acids. The CDR3: CASSYSRLSEAGELFF.

The chain recombines TRBV5-1 with TRBJ2-2; TCRdb's D call, TRBD1, is unchecked because there is no DNA. CDR3 length equals 17 residues. CDR1 and CDR2 (germline): SGHRS, YFSETQ. This CDR3 reads CASSLPRDIGRTGELFF.

The rearrangement uses TRBV10-3 and TRBJ2-1; TCRdb picks TRBD1, but there is no DNA to check that call. Germline V lookup: CDR1 ENHRY, CDR2 SYGVKD. The CDR3 contains 15 residues. The CDR3 is CAISEAKALGDEQFF.

V and J are TRBV5-6 and TRBJ1-1. Germline lookup yields CDR1 SGHDT and CDR2 YYEEEE. CDR3 size: 18 residues. CDR3 sequence reads: CASSLALALRAGNTEAFF.

V is TRBV4-3 and J is TRBJ1-2; TCRdb calls TRBD1, which cannot be checked without DNA. The CDR3 is made up of 14 amino acids. Per germline, CDR1 LGHNA and CDR2 YSLEER. CDR3 amino acids: CASSHADRNYGYTF.

This chain uses TRBV2 with TRBJ2-7; the TRBD2 assignment by TCRdb is unverifiable without DNA. This CDR3 comprises 17 residues. Germline CDR1 is SNHLY and CDR2 is FYNNEI. The CDR3 protein is CASSERLAGARPYEQYF.

The CDR3 sequence is CSVADRTDTQYF. The chain has TRBV29-1 and TRBJ2-3. This CDR3 spans 12 amino acids. Germline CDR1 and CDR2: SQVTM and ANQGSEA.

The chain employs TRBV28 and TRBJ2-3; as DNA is missing, the TRBD1 call by TCRdb cannot be tested. This CDR3 contains 13 residues. Per the germline V gene, CDR1 is MDHEN and CDR2 is SYDVKM. This CDR3 is CASNLGGADTQYF.

J is TRBJ1-6 and V is TRBV20-1; as DNA is missing, the TRBD1 call by TCRdb cannot be tested. CDR3 length: 14 residues. CDR1 DFQATT and CDR2 SNEGSKA come from the germline V gene (reference sequence). The CDR3 sequence is CSARAGTENSPLHF.

CDR3 amino acids: CASSVRGQGDTDTQYF. This sequence joins TRBV9 and TRBJ2-3; TCRdb's D call, TRBD1, is unchecked because there is no DNA. CDR3 length: 16 residues. Germline V lookup: CDR1 SGDLS, CDR2 YYNGEE.

The V and J genes are TRBV12-3 or TRBV12-4 and TRBJ2-4; lacking DNA, the TRBD1 call made by TCRdb goes unchecked. This CDR3 region has 16 residues. CDR3 sequence: CASSAHLGQNTVMQYF.

The chain recombines TRBV12-3 or TRBV12-4 with TRBJ1-6; TCRdb indicates TRBD1, and absent DNA this call remains unverified. This CDR3 region has 14 residues. The chain's CDR3 is CASSADRGGSPLHF.

This rearrangement joins TRBV6-1 to TRBJ1-2; absent DNA, TCRdb's TRBD1 call cannot be checked. There are 15 residues in the CDR3. Germline V gene lookup returns CDR1 MNHNS and CDR2 SASEGT. CDR3 sequence reads: CASSPGQGYKDGYTF.

The chain combines TRBV7-2 with TRBJ2-5; TCRdb's D call, TRBD2, is unchecked because there is no DNA. This CDR3 is 15 amino acids long. Germline CDR1 is SGHTA and CDR2 is FQGNSA. CDR3: CASSPRDYRQETQYF.